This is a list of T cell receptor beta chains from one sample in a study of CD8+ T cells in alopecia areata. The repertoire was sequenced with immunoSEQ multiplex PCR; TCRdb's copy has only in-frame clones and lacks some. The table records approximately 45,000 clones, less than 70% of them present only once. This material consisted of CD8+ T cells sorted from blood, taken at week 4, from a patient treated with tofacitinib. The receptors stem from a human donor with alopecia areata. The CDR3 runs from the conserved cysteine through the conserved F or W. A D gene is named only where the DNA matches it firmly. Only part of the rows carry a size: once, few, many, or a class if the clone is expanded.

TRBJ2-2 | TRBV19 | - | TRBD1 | CASKVRDRATGELFF | TGTGCCAGTAAAGTTCGCGACAGGGCCACCGGGGAGCTGTTTTTT
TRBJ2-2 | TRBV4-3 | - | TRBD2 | CASSQDRGGTGELFF | TGCGCCAGCAGCCAAGATCGGGGGGGCACCGGGGAGCTGTTTTTT
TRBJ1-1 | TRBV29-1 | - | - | CSVEDRTENTEAFF | TGCAGCGTTGAAGATCGGACAGAGAACACTGAAGCTTTCTTT
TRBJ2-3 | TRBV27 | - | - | CASSLSPSETYF | TGTGCCAGCAGTTTATCACCTTCCGAGACTTATTTT
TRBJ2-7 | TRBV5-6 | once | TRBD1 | CASSLGQGVREQYF | TGTGCCAGCAGCTTGGGACAGGGGGTAAGGGAGCAGTACTTC
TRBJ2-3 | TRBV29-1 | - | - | CSMTQGLGDTQYF | TGCAGCATGACACAGGGATTAGGAGATACGCAGTATTTT
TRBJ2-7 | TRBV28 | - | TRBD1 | CASNPTGGQDEQYF | TGTGCCAGCAACCCGACAGGGGGCCAGGACGAGCAGTACTTC
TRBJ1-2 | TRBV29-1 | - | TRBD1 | CSVVDRDNYGYTF | TGCAGCGTAGTCGACAGGGACAACTATGGCTACACCTTC
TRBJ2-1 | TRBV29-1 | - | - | CSVELATYNEQFF | TGCAGCGTTGAACTGGCCACCTACAATGAGCAGTTCTTC
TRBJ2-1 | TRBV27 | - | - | CASSLEIRGDEQFF | TGTGCCAGCAGTTTAGAGATAAGGGGGGATGAGCAGTTCTTC
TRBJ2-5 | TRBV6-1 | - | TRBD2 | CASSEAQGGQETQYF | TGTGCCAGCAGTGAAGCGCAGGGAGGGCAAGAGACCCAGTACTTC
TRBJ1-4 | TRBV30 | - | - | CAWSEGTATNEKLFF | TGTGCCTGGAGTGAGGGGACTGCAACTAATGAAAAACTGTTTTTT
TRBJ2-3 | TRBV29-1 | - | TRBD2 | CSVLAGQADTQYF | TGCAGCGTGTTAGCGGGGCAGGCAGATACGCAGTATTTT
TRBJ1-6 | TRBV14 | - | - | CASSPRTALNSPLHF | TGTGCCAGCAGCCCCCGGACAGCCCTTAATTCACCCCTCCACTTT
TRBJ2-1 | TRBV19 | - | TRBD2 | CASTIAGGPYNEQFF | TGTGCCAGTACTATAGCGGGGGGCCCCTACAATGAGCAGTTCTTC
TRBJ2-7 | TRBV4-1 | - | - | CASSQQTGGQYEQYF | TGCGCCAGCAGCCAACAAACGGGGGGCCAATACGAGCAGTACTTC
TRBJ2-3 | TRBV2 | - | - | CASSRDLPSTDTQYF | TGTGCCAGCAGTCGGGACTTACCTAGCACAGATACGCAGTATTTT
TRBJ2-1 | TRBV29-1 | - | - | CSVERVFF | TGCAGCGTTGAAAGAGTGTTCTTC
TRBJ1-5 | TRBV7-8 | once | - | CASSRLTSNSNQPQHF | TGTGCCAGCAGCCGCCTGACAAGTAATAGCAATCAGCCCCAGCATTTT
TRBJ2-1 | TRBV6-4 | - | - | CASSDVPYNEQFF | TGTGCCAGCAGTGACGTTCCATACAATGAGCAGTTCTTC
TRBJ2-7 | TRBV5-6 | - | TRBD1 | CASSFGTGGGNEQYF | TGTGCCAGCAGCTTCGGGACAGGGGGTGGAAACGAGCAGTACTTC
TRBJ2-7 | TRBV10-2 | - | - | CASSGLAYEQYF | TGCGCCAGCAGTGGCCTAGCCTACGAGCAGTACTTC
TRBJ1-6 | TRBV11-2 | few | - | CASSLGGVRSNSPLHF | TGTGCCAGCAGCTTAGGCGGTGTACGGTCTAATTCACCCCTCCACTTT
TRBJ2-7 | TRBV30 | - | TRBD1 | CAIATGQGNEQYF | TGTGCCATCGCGACTGGACAGGGGAACGAGCAGTACTTC
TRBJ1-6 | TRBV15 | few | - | CATSRARGGSPLHF | TGTGCCACCAGCAGGGCAAGGGGTGGTTCACCCCTCCACTTT
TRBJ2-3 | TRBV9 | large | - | CASKGTGSTDTQYF | TGTGCCAGCAAGGGTACAGGGAGTACAGATACGCAGTATTTT
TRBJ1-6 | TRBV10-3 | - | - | CAVAETVGSPLHF | TGTGCCGTCGCGGAGACGGTGGGCTCACCCCTCCACTTT
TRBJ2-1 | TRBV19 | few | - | CASTSTTYNEQFF | TGTGCCAGTACCTCTACCACCTACAATGAGCAGTTCTTC
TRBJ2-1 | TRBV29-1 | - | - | CSVEDRRQGYDEQFF | TGCAGCGTTGAAGATCGGAGGCAGGGGTACGATGAGCAGTTCTTC
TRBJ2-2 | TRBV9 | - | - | CASSLNTGELFF | TGTGCCAGCAGCCTTAACACCGGGGAGCTGTTTTTT
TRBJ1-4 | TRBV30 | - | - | CAWSGQPNEKLFF | TGTGCCTGGAGTGGGCAGCCTAATGAAAAACTGTTTTTT
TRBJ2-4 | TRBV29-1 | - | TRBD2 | CSVEDFTASGGKNIQYF | TGCAGCGTTGAAGATTTTACGGCTAGCGGGGGAAAAAACATTCAGTACTTC
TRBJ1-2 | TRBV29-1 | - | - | CSVALLDGYTF | TGCAGCGTTGCACTGCTGGATGGCTACACCTTC
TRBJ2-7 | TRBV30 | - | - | CAGGQGYEQYF | TGTGCCGGAGGACAAGGCTACGAGCAGTACTTC
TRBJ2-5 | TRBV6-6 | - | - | CASSSGDYAQETQYF | TGTGCCAGCAGCTCAGGGGACTACGCCCAAGAGACCCAGTACTTC
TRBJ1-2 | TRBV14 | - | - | CASSQSGVIPNYGYTF | TGTGCCAGCAGCCAGTCGGGAGTTATTCCTAACTATGGCTACACCTTC
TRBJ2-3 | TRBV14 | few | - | CASSQDRGATDTQYF | TGTGCCAGCAGCCAAGACCGAGGGGCCACAGATACGCAGTATTTT
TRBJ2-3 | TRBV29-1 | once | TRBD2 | CSVFVLAGESTDTQYF | TGCAGCGTTTTCGTCCTAGCGGGGGAGAGCACAGATACGCAGTATTTT
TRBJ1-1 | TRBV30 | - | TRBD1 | CAWSAGTAMNTEAFF | TGTGCCTGGAGTGCCGGGACAGCAATGAACACTGAAGCTTTCTTT
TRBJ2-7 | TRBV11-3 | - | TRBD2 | CASSLDHTLAGGITSYEQYF | TGTGCCAGCAGCTTAGATCACACGCTAGCGGGGGGTATTACCTCCTACGAGCAGTACTTC
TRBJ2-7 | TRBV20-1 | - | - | CSARPALEQYF | TGCAGTGCTAGACCCGCCCTCGAGCAGTACTTC
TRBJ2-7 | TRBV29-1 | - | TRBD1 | CSVVDRVGYEQYF | TGCAGCGTCGTTGACAGGGTAGGCTACGAGCAGTACTTC
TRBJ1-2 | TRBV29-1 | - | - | CSVVGRQNYGYTF | TGCAGCGTTGTGGGGCGACAGAACTATGGCTACACCTTC
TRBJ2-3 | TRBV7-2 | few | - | CASSLGGTQYF | TGTGCCAGCAGCTTGGGGGGTACGCAGTATTTT